The rows below give T cell receptor beta chains drawn from one sample of a study of blood T cell repertoires in COVID-19. TCRdb keeps only in-frame clones here, not all; method: immunoSEQ multiplex PCR. The data show about half a million clones, 75% to 90% seen once. The sequencing input was peripheral blood. The origin of the receptors is a man between 18 and 29 years old with COVID-19, enrolled during active disease. CDR3s include the opening cysteine and the closing phenylalanine or tryptophan.

V: TRBV2; J: TRBJ1-4; CDR3: CASMAGTGNEKLFF
V: TRBV27; J: TRBJ2-2; CDR3: CASSFRTGTIEHSGTGELFF
V: TRBV7-8; J: TRBJ2-7; CDR3: CASSSGRGAYEQYF
V: TRBV13; J: TRBJ1-3; CDR3: CASSWRVAGNTIYF
V: TRBV6-1; J: TRBJ2-6; CDR3: CASSEWGVTGANVLTF
V: TRBV5-1; J: TRBJ2-1; CDR3: CASSVGLAGPREQFF
V: TRBV6-4; J: TRBJ2-3; CDR3: CASSDSSGGADTQYF
V: TRBV24-1; J: TRBJ2-3; CDR3: CATSDSRWDTQYF
V: TRBV2; J: TRBJ2-2; CDR3: CASSPLAGNTGELFF
V: TRBV6-5; J: TRBJ2-1; CDR3: CASTRDRGYNEQFF
V: TRBV7-9; J: TRBJ1-3; CDR3: CASSPRDRLSGNTIYF
V: TRBV7-9; J: TRBJ2-1; CDR3: CASSHPGQGGEQFF
V: TRBV7-2; J: TRBJ2-5; CDR3: CASSLAGAQETQYF
V: TRBV9; J: TRBJ1-1; CDR3: CASSVDEMATEAFF
V: TRBV15; J: TRBJ1-1; CDR3: CATRIDRGNTEAFF
V: TRBV9; J: TRBJ2-3; CDR3: CASSVVAASTDTQYF
V: TRBV6-5; J: TRBJ2-7; CDR3: CASSYSRGSTYEQYF
V: TRBV27; J: TRBJ2-7; CDR3: CASSSTGLIYEQYF